What follows are 10 T cell receptor beta chains derived from one specimen sequenced in a study of CD8+CD57+ T cells in acquired aplastic anemia. Investigators profiled TCR beta VDJ and CDR3 from genomic DNA template. Via MiXCR, TCRdb re-called the reads, giving one row per CDR3 protein. The sample consists of 200,000 or so distinct CDR3 sequences, roughly 64% of them appearing once. Input material: sorted CD4+, CD8+, or CD8+CD57+ T cells (not recorded which) from PBMCs. Receptor source: a human donor with severe aplastic anemia or a healthy control (not recorded which).

This clonotype was seen a few times. The rearrangement joins TRBV2 to TRBJ2-7; 9 nucleotides align to TRBD2. V was clipped by 4 bases and J by 5 bases; unmatched bases: 12. CDR3 length: 16 amino acids. The V gene's germline CDR1 is SNHLY and CDR2 FYNNEI. The CDR3 protein is CASSGSLAGVSDEQYV. CDR3 nucleotides: TGTGCCAGCAGTGGGTCGTTAGCGGGGGTCAGCGACGAGCAGTACGTC.

J is TRBJ1-4 and V is TRBV14; D remains ambiguous. Germline values: CDR1 SGHDN, CDR2 FVKESK. This CDR3 spans 15 amino acids. The V end lost 4 bases, the J end lost 2 bases, and 11 bases lay between the germline ends. CDR3 nucleotide sequence: TGTGCCAGCAGCCCAGCCCCTGGCACTAATGAAAAACTGTTTTTT. Its translation: CASSPAPGTNEKLFF.

The count of this clonotype is one. The chain links TRBV7-3 to TRBJ2-2, with TRBD2 identical over 7 bases. The CDR3 runs to 14 residues. V gave up 8 bases and J gave up 5 bases; unmatched junction bases: 8. Per germline, CDR1 SGHTA and CDR2 FQGTGA. The CDR3 protein is CASATTGGTGELFF. The CDR3 DNA is TGTGCCAGCGCCACTACCGGGGGGACCGGGGAGCTGTTTTTT.

The chain employs TRBV5-1 and TRBJ2-1, with 10 bases lining up with TRBD2. The germline V gene encodes CDR1 SGHRS and CDR2 YFSETQ. The J segment lost 2 bases and the V segment lost 2 bases, leaving 1 base of the junction unmatched. The CDR3 loop spans 15 amino acids. The CDR3 bases are TGCGCCAGCAGCTTTAGCGGGGGGCCCTACAATGAGCAGTTCTTC. Translated, it gives CASSFSGGPYNEQFF.

Only a few counts were recorded for this clonotype. The chain joins TRBV7-3 to TRBJ2-5, with TRBD2 as a possible D gene (6 bases). The germline CDR1 and CDR2 sequences are SGHTA and FQGTGA. This CDR3 is built from 15 residues. The V end was cut by 5 bases, the J end by 4 bases, with 17 bases between. CDR3 sequence (DNA): TGTGCCAGCAGCCCTTTCGGCGGGATTTCAGAGACCCAGTACTTC. Its translation: CASSPFGGISETQYF.

This clonotype was detected a few times. This chain uses TRBV28 with TRBJ1-2, with 7 bases identical to TRBD1. This CDR3 comprises 14 residues. V dropped 2 bases and J dropped 8; count of bases not matched to a gene: 8. The germline V gene encodes CDR1 MDHEN and CDR2 SYDVKM. DNA for the CDR3: TGTGCCAGCAGTTTAAGAGGGGGCTCTGGGGGCTACACCTTC. This codes for CASSLRGGSGGYTF.

This clonotype was seen many times. The CDR3 region has the DNA TGTGCCAGCAGCTTGTGGGCATTGAACACTGAAGCTTTCTTT. Protein: CASSLWALNTEAFF. This sequence joins TRBV5-6 and TRBJ1-1, with D hard to call. The CDR3 contains 14 residues. V was trimmed by 1 base and J by 0 bases, leaving 7 bases between them. Germline V gene lookup returns CDR1 SGHDT and CDR2 YYEEEE.

Details on this clonotype: One end of the junction varies from germline; a read error may be responsible. The gene calls are TRBV5-1 and TRBJ2-5; TRBD2 agrees at 15 bases. The CDR3 sequence is 14 residues long. Germline CDR1 is SGHRS and CDR2 is YFSETQ. This chain's CDR3 is CASIPGTSGGPVEF. In DNA form, the CDR3 reads TGCGCCAGCATCCCCGGGACTAGCGGGGGGCCGGTTGAGTTC.

This clonotype was detected many times. V gene TRBV6-5 combines with J gene TRBJ1-2, with D unresolved. CDR1 is MNHEY, CDR2 SVGAGI, per germline. V lost 5 bases and J 2 bases, leaving 12 bases between the germline ends. This CDR3 is 14 amino acids long. This CDR3 reads CASSDGVENYGYTF. CDR3 DNA sequence: TGTGCCAGCAGTGATGGGGTGGAAAACTATGGCTACACCTTC.

The V gene is TRBV9, the J gene TRBJ1-6, with D possibly TRBD1 on 5 matching bases. This CDR3 is built from 13 residues. V was pared by 4 bases and J by 6 bases, with 8 bases between. CDR1 and CDR2 from the germline V gene are SGDLS and YYNGEE. CDR3 protein: CASSIGTNSPLHF. The CDR3 nucleotides are TGTGCCAGCAGCATCGGGACTAATTCACCCCTCCACTTT.